Shown below are 24 T cell receptor beta chains from a single sample sequenced in a study of cytomegalovirus exposure and HLA in healthy donors. With 60 Vbeta and 13 Jbeta primers, the PCR was carried out. Method: immunoSEQ multiplex PCR; TCRdb's copy keeps in-frame clones and lacks some. The sample consists of 150,000 to 200,000 clones, 65% to 75% of them appearing once. Material: PBMCs. The source of these receptors is a girl between 5 and 17 years old in good health and CMV-seronegative.

The chain is built from TRBV7-2 and TRBJ2-1, with a weak D call TRBD1 (5 bases). This CDR3 is 14 amino acids long. Trimming left V 5 bases short and J 5 bases short, with 13 bases between. Germline V gene sequence: CDR1 SGHTA, CDR2 FQGNSA. The CDR3 DNA follows: TGTGCCAGCAGCGCCCCCTCAGGGAACAATGAGCAGTTCTTC. Translated: CASSAPSGNNEQFF.

The rearrangement joins TRBV29-1 to TRBJ2-6, with 11 bases identical to TRBD1. Germline trimming cut 5 bases from V and 1 base from J; bases unmatched to any gene: 4. CDR1 is SQVTM, CDR2 ANQGSEA, per germline. This CDR3 region has 16 residues. This CDR3 reads CSVQGQGASGANVLTF. CDR3 DNA: TGCAGCGTTCAAGGACAGGGGGCTTCTGGGGCCAACGTCCTGACTTTC.

The rearrangement joins TRBV1 to TRBJ2-1; the listed D gene, TRBD2, was not tested against the DNA. TRBV1 constitutes a pseudogene. The CDR3 extends over 16 amino acids. The CDR3 region is CTSSQGALLSYNEQFF. CDR3 DNA sequence: TGCACCAGCAGCCAGGGTGCACTACTCTCCTACAATGAGCAGTTCTTC.

This chain links TRBV7-9 with TRBJ1-1, with no clear D. The V gene lost 4 bases and the J gene lost 7 bases, with 7 bases spanning the gap. The CDR3 runs to 11 residues. CDR1 and CDR2 (germline): SEHNR, FQNEAQ (reference sequence). The chain's CDR3 is CASSSDGEAFF. In DNA, the CDR3 is TGTGCCAGCAGCTCAGATGGTGAAGCTTTCTTT.

This rearrangement joins TRBV6-5 to TRBJ1-1, with TRBD1 matching over 8 bases. This CDR3 region has 15 residues. The junction had 9 bases not matched to a gene; V was cut back by 6 bases and J by 3 bases. Germline CDR1 and CDR2: MNHEY and SVGAGI. CDR3 DNA sequence: TGTGCCAGCAGCCTAATCCAGGGGGCCGACACTGAAGCTTTCTTT. Amino acid sequence: CASSLIQGADTEAFF.

This clone has more than one count but fewer than ten. The CDR3 sequence: CSVVSAGSLLNTEAFF. Written as DNA, the CDR3 is TGCAGCGTTGTAAGTGCAGGCTCCCTTTTGAACACTGAAGCTTTCTTT. The chain employs TRBV29-1 and TRBJ1-1; D unclear. This CDR3 is built from 16 residues. V was trimmed by 4 bases and J by 0 bases, leaving 18 bases between them. Germline values: CDR1 SQVTM, CDR2 ANQGSEA.

The chain carries TRBV6-4 and TRBJ2-3; 10 bases agree with TRBD1. V dropped 8 bases and J dropped 3; count of bases not matched to a gene: 2. CDR3 length equals 13 residues. CDR1 MRHNA and CDR2 SNTAGT come from the germline V gene. The CDR3 DNA is TGTGCCAGCGGGACAGGGGAAACAGATACGCAGTATTTT. As protein: CASGTGETDTQYF.

V gene TRBV19 combines with J gene TRBJ2-1; 8 nucleotides line up with TRBD2. Germline V CDR1 and CDR2: LNHDA, SQIVND (reference sequence). J gave up 8 bases and V 3 bases, and 9 bases lay outside the gene matches. The CDR3 runs 15 residues. The CDR3 bases are TGTGCCAGTAGTATCGTCGGGGGGGCCGAGGATGAGCAGTTCTTC. Its protein product is CASSIVGGAEDEQFF.

The CDR3 nucleotides are TGCGCCAGGTATAATCAGTTGCTGCGCAATCAGCCCCAGCATTTT. This translates into CARYNQLLRNQPQHF. The V call is TRBV10-1, the J call TRBJ1-5; D not resolved. Trimming took 9 bases from V and 2 from J, leaving 17 bases between them. The CDR3 sequence is 15 residues long. Germline V gives CDR1 WNHNN, CDR2 SYGVQD (reference sequence).

The chain couples TRBV5-1 to TRBJ1-1; no clear D gene. Trimming removed 4 bases at V and 1 base at J, with 8 bases between. The germline CDR1 and CDR2 sequences are SGHRS and YFSETQ. This CDR3 has 13 amino acids. The CDR3 coding sequence is TGCGCCAGCAGCCAGGTGACGAACACTGAAGCTTTCTTT. This gives the protein CASSQVTNTEAFF.

This clone was picked up a small number of times. This rearrangement joins TRBV5-4 to TRBJ1-2, with D perhaps matching TRBD1 (6 bases). V lost 4 bases, J lost 2 bases, and 12 bases lay in between. The germline CDR1 and CDR2 sequences are SGHNT and YYREEE (reference sequence). The CDR3 runs 14 residues. The DNA of the CDR3 is TGTGCCAGCAGCACACTGACAGGAAACTATGGCTACACCTTC. Translation: CASSTLTGNYGYTF.

The rearrangement links TRBV29-1 to TRBJ1-2; 8 bases align to TRBD1. The V gene end was trimmed by 4 bases and the J gene end by 4 bases; junction bases not matched to a gene: 8. The V gene's germline CDR1 is SQVTM and CDR2 ANQGSEA. The CDR3 consists of 14 residues. The CDR3 region is CSVGSQGARYGYTF. CDR3 in DNA: TGCAGCGTTGGTTCTCAGGGGGCTCGCTATGGCTACACCTTC.

The chain recombines TRBV20-1 with TRBJ1-5, with 7 bases aligning to TRBD1. The CDR3 extends over 11 amino acids. CDR1 and CDR2 (germline): DFQATT, SNEGSKA (reference sequence). CDR3 protein: CTSQGTQPQHF. CDR3 nucleotide sequence: TGCACCTCACAGGGGACGCAGCCCCAGCATTTT.

J is TRBJ2-7 and V is TRBV6-6, with a possible D match to TRBD1 (6 bases). There are 14 residues in the CDR3. The germline CDR1 and CDR2 sequences are MNHNY and SVGAGI (reference sequence). The germline V and J ends were trimmed by 6 bases and 2 bases, with 14 bases remaining between them. The CDR3 coding sequence is TGTGCCAGCAGGCCCCAGGGGCTCGCCTACGAGCAGTACTTC. Its translation: CASRPQGLAYEQYF.

The chain combines TRBV2 with TRBJ2-3, with D possibly being TRBD2 (6 bases). Deletions cut 5 bases from V and 0 bases from J, with 9 bases between. Per the germline V gene, CDR1 is SNHLY and CDR2 is FYNNEI. This CDR3 is built from 14 residues. The CDR3 DNA follows: TGTGCCAGCAGTCCGGGACTTAGCACAGATACGCAGTATTTT. This gives the protein CASSPGLSTDTQYF.

V usage is TRBV4-1 and J usage is TRBJ2-3, with D possibly matching TRBD2 (6 bases). Trimming stripped 1 base from V and 4 bases from J, with 15 bases between. The CDR3 is made up of 16 amino acids. Looked up from germline, CDR1 is MGHRA and CDR2 is YSYEKL. Written as DNA, the CDR3 is TGCGCCAGCAGCCAAGTACTAGCAGGTGGGCCAGATACGCAGTATTTT. Translation gives CASSQVLAGGPDTQYF.

A few counts support this clone. The V and J genes are TRBV5-1 and TRBJ1-4; a weak D match, TRBD1 (6 bases). The CDR3 contains 16 residues. V was cut by 5 bases and J by 7 bases, with 21 bases left in between. Germline V gene data show CDR1 as SGHRS and CDR2 as YFSETQ. CDR3 sequence reads: CASSLQGRGDSEKLFF. The CDR3 DNA sequence: TGCGCCAGCAGTCTACAGGGAAGGGGCGACTCTGAAAAACTGTTTTTT.

The rearrangement uses TRBV7-9 and TRBJ2-7, with D perhaps matching TRBD2 (6 bases). Trimming pared 3 bases from V and 6 bases from J, leaving 12 bases between. CDR1 is SEHNR, CDR2 FQNEAQ, per germline (reference sequence). The CDR3 contains 13 residues. CDR3 sequence (DNA): TGTGCCAGCAGCTTTTCGGGGGTGGGCGAGCAGTACTTC. This gives the protein CASSFSGVGEQYF.

The V and J genes are TRBV7-9 and TRBJ2-1, with 8 positions matching TRBD2. The CDR3 is 17 amino acids. The V gene's germline CDR1 is SEHNR and CDR2 FQNEAQ (reference sequence). The J segment lost 6 bases and the V segment lost 1 base, leaving 11 bases of the junction unmatched. For the CDR3, the DNA is TGTGCCAGCAGCTTAGGTGCCCTAGCGGGCCCTGGCAATGAGCAGTTCTTC. Translated, it gives CASSLGALAGPGNEQFF.

This clone was seen only a few times. The V and J genes are TRBV14 and TRBJ2-5; D not certain. The length of the CDR3 is 16 residues. The germline V and J ends were trimmed by 1 base and 1 base, with 13 bases remaining between them. Germline V lookup: CDR1 SGHDN, CDR2 FVKESK. The DNA of the CDR3 is TGTGCCAGCAGCCAAGGCACTAAATGGGTCCAAGAGACCCAGTACTTC. This codes for CASSQGTKWVQETQYF.

This clone has just a few counts. The chain uses TRBV30 and TRBJ1-5, with D uncertain. Germline V gene lookup returns CDR1 GTSNPN and CDR2 SVGIG (reference sequence). This CDR3 has 14 amino acids. Trimming shortened V by 3 bases and J by 1 base, and 10 bases separated the two germline ends. CDR3 nucleotide sequence: TGTGCCTGGAGCCCTGTTAGAAGCAATCAGCCCCAGCATTTT. Its protein is CAWSPVRSNQPQHF.

This chain uses TRBV7-9 with TRBJ2-2; 8 bases agree with TRBD1. Germline-derived CDR1 and CDR2 are SEHNR and FQNEAQ (reference sequence). V gave up 8 bases and J gave up 1 base; unmatched junction bases: 9. This CDR3 spans 16 amino acids. CDR3 coding DNA: TGTGCCAGCCCAGCATTCGGGACAGGGAACACCGGGGAGCTGTTTTTT. Translated: CASPAFGTGNTGELFF.

The CDR3 nucleotides read TGTGCCAGCAGTTTCGACAGAGATCAGCCCCAGCATTTT. Protein: CASSFDRDQPQHF. The chain joins TRBV28 to TRBJ1-5, with a tentative D call TRBD1 (5 bases). V was trimmed by 3 bases and J by 5 bases, leaving 8 bases between them. The CDR3 contains 13 residues. Germline V gene sequence: CDR1 MDHEN, CDR2 SYDVKM.

The rearrangement links TRBV7-9 to TRBJ1-1; no firm D call. The germline V gene encodes CDR1 SEHNR and CDR2 FQNEAQ (reference sequence). CDR3 length equals 14 residues. V lost 0 bases and J 0 bases, leaving 5 bases between the germline ends. CDR3 DNA: TGTGCCAGCAGCTTAGCCCAGGTGAACACTGAAGCTTTCTTT. Translation: CASSLAQVNTEAFF. The whole variable domain, filled in from reference TRBV7-9 and TRBJ1-1, reads DTGVSQNPRHKITKRGQNVTFRCDPISEHNRLYWYRQTLGQGPEFLTYFQNEAQLEKSRLLSDRFSAERPKGSFSTLEIQRTEQGDSAMYLCASSLAQVNTEAFFGQGTRLTVV.